This T cell receptor (beta chain) came from a study of blood T cell repertoires in COVID-19. Turning to the study itself: Whether acute or convalescent, the COVID-19 samples came from the United States, Italy and Spain.

Produced via immunoSEQ multiplex PCR; TCRdb's table is partial and in-frame only. This table holds a few hundred thousand clones, 80% to 85% found once. Germline CDR1 SNHLY, CDR2 FYNNEI. Germline trimming cut 4 bases from V and 5 bases from J; bases unmatched to any gene: 9. The CDR3 contains 16 residues. Sequencing was done on a sample of peripheral blood. This clonotype was sampled from a man in his sixties with acute or convalescent COVID-19. The chain carries TRBV2 and TRBJ2-5; 11 nucleotides agree with TRBD2. The CDR3 loop is CASSALAGGPMETQYF. The CDR3 DNA reads TGTGCCAGCAGTGCCCTAGCGGGGGGTCCCATGGAGACCCAGTACTTC.